The sample holds many counts of the clone carrying this T cell receptor (beta chain). Germline CDR1 SNHLY, CDR2 FYNNEI. The CDR3 is made up of 14 amino acids. Losses at the gene ends were 2 bases for V and 9 bases for J; bases not matched to a gene: 8. This record comes from a study of T cells in Graves' hyperthyroidism and ophthalmopathy. Diagnostic decisions used clinical symptoms, serum thyroxine and TRAb, thyroid ultrasound and orbital computed tomography. From 10 ml of fresh peripheral blood, PBMCs were isolated. Researchers amplified the TCR beta CDR3 regions from RNA transcripts. Carried out on the TCR CDR3, a first-round RT-PCR used the HTBI primer set. Via MiXCR, TCRdb re-called the multiplex PCR reads, giving one row per CDR3 protein. In the table there are more than 550,000 distinct CDR3 sequences, around 20% of which are singletons.

This TCR was sampled from a woman in her forties or fifties with Graves' hyperthyroidism that later progressed to Graves' ophthalmopathy. Sequences were obtained from blood. This chain uses TRBV2 with TRBJ1-2; 8 bases line up with TRBD1. CDR3 DNA: TGTGCCAGCAGTGAATTGGGACAGGCGGGGAGCTACACCTTC. Translation gives CASSELGQAGSYTF.